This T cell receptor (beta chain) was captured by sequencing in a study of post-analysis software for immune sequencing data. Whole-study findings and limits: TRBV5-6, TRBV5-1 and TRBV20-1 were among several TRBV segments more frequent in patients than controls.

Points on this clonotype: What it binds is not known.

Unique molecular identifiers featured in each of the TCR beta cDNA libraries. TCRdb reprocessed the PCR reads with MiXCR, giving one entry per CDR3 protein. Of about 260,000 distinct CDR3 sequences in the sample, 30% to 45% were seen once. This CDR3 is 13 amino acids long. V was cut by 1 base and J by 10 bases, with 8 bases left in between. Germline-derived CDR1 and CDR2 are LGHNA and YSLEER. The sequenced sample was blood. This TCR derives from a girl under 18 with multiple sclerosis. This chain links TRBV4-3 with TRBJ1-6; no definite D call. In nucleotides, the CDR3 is TGCGCCAGCAGCCAAGGGCACTCCTCACCCCTCCACTTT. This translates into CASSQGHSSPLHF.